This TCR beta chain was recorded in a study of graft-versus-host responses after intestinal transplantation. About the study: Recipients across the board were started on anti-thymocyte globulin induction, then kept on tacrolimus and steroids for two to four years.

Germline V gene data show CDR1 as KGHSH and CDR2 as LQKENI. This CDR3 has 14 amino acids. V was pared by 4 bases and J by 3 bases, with 5 bases of the junction left unmatched. Clones were read by immunoSEQ multiplex PCR, and TCRdb kept only the in-frame ones, dropping some. The sample records roughly 46,000 clones, just under 95% being singletons. The receptor was isolated from a human patient who received an intestinal transplant, so some T cells may come from the graft donor. The chain employs TRBV18 and TRBJ1-1; TRBD1 matches at 7 bases. This specimen consisted of PBMCs, obtained around 27 months after a first intestinal transplant, on the day of a second. Written as DNA, the CDR3 is TGTGCCAGCTCACGCTGGCAGGGGGACACTGAAGCTTTCTTT. Protein: CASSRWQGDTEAFF.